There are a few counts of the clone carrying this T cell receptor (beta chain). Its antigen is not known. This record belongs to a study of T-cell memory formation after mild COVID-19. Study at large: Clustering of TCRs was largely donor specific. Study conclusions and caveats: Mainly in CM and EM were contracting CD4+ clones; CD8+ were in EMRA. The pre-infection memory compartment contained some responding clones, suggesting cross-reactive memory joined. Later expanders leaned CD4+, whereas clones that contracted between day 15 and 85 were balanced CD4/CD8.

Deletions cut 5 bases from V and 3 bases from J, with 16 bases between. In germline, CDR1 is SGHTA, CDR2 FQGNSA. This CDR3 has 15 residues. TCRdb re-called the 5' RACE reads with MiXCR, one entry per CDR3 protein. In the table there are fewer than 400,000 distinct CDR3 sequences, approximately 13% of which are singletons. The sample consisted of PBMCs or a T cell subset sorted from them (not recorded which). The receptor was isolated from a man between 18 and 29 years old who had mild COVID-19 (a few samples of this study predate the infection). Cell type and time point are not known. J is TRBJ2-5 and V is TRBV7-2; TRBD1 or TRBD2 may be the D gene (6 bases each). The CDR3 sequence is CASSQGGQPKETQYF. The CDR3 DNA follows: TGTGCCAGCAGCCAAGGGGGGCAGCCGAAAGAGACCCAGTACTTC.